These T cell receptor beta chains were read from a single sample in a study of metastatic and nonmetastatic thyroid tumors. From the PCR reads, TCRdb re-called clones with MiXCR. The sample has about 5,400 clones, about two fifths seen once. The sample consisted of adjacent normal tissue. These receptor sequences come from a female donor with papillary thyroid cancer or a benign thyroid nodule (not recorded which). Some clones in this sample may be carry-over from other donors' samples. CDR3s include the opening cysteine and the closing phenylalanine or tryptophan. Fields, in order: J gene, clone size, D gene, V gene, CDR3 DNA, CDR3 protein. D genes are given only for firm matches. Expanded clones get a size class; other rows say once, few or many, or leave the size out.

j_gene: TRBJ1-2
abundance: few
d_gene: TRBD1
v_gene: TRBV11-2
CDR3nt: TGTGCCAGCAGCCTCGGGACAGTCTATGGCTACACCTTC
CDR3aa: CASSLGTVYGYTF

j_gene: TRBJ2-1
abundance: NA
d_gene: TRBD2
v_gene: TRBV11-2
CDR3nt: TGTGCCAGCAGCAGGACTAGAATCGACAATGAGCAGTTCTTC
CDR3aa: CASSRTRIDNEQFF

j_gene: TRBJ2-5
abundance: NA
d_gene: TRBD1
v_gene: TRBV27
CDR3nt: TGTGCCAGCAGTGACTATACAGGGGGCGAAAAAGAGACCCAGTACTTC
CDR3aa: CASSDYTGGEKETQYF

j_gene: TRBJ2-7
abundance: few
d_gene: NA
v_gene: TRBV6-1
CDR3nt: TGTGCCAGCAGTGCGGGGCAGGGTGGCGACGAGCAGTACTTC
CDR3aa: CASSAGQGGDEQYF

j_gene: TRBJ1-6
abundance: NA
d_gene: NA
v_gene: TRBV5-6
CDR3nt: TGTGCCAGCAGCTTGGCGATCGGGGAAAGGGATTCACCCCTCCACTTT
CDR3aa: CASSLAIGERDSPLHF

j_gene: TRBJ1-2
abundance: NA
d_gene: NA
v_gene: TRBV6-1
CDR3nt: TGTGCCAGCAGTGACAGGGATTCCTATGGCTACACCTTC
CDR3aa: CASSDRDSYGYTF

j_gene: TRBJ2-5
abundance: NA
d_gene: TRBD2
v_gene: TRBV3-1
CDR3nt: TGTGCCAGCACCGCGGGGGGCGGGGAGACCCAGTACTTC
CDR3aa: CASTAGGGETQYF

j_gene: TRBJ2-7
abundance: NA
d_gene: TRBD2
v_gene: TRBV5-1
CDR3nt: TGCGCCAGCAGCTTGGTAGCACTAGCGGGGCCCTACGAGCAGTACTTC
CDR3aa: CASSLVALAGPYEQYF

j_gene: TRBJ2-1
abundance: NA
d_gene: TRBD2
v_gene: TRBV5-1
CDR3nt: TGCGCCAGCAGCCCGTCCCGACTAGCGGACTACAATGAGCAGTTCTTC
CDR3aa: CASSPSRLADYNEQFF

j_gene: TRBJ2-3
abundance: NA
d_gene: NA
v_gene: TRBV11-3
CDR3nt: TGTGCCAGCAGGATCCCCCCGGGGACGAGCCAGTATTTT
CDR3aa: CASRIPPGTSQYF

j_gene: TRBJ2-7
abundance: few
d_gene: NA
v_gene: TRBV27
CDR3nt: TGTGCCAGCAGTTCTTCAGGGGTCTACGAGCAGTACTTC
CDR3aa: CASSSSGVYEQYF

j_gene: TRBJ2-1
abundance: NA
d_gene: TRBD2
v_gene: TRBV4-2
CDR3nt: TGTGCCAGCAGCGGGGGAGGGGTGAGCTCCTACAATGAGCAGTTCTTC
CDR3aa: CASSGGGVSSYNEQFF

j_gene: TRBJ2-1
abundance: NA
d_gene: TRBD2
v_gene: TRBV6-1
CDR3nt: TGTGCCAGCAGTGAAGGGACTAGCTACAATGAGCAGTTCTTC
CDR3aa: CASSEGTSYNEQFF

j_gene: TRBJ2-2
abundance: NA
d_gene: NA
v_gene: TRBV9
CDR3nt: TGTGCCAGCAGCGTCGCCCCCGGTGGGGGTTCCGGGGAGCTGTTTTTT
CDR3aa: CASSVAPGGGSGELFF

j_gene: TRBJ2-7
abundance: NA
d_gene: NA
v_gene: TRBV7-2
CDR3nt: TGTGCCAGCAGCCCGAGAGGGTCCCACTACGAGCAATACTTC
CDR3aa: CASSPRGSHYEQYF

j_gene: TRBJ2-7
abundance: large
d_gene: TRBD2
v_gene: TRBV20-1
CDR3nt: TGCAGTGCCCCCCGTACAACGGGGGGTTACTACGAGCAGTACTTC
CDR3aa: CSAPRTTGGYYEQYF

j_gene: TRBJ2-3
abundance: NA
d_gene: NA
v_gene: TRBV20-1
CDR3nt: TGCAGTGCTGCGTCCATCCGGGACAGCACAGATACGCAGTATTTT
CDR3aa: CSAASIRDSTDTQYF

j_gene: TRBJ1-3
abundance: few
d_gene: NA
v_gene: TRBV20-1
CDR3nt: TGCAGTAGAGGGCTTAAGATCCTCTCTGGAAACACCATATATTTT
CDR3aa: CSRGLKILSGNTIYF

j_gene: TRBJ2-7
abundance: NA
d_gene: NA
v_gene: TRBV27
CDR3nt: TGTGCCAGCATTCAGGGCGGCTACGAGCAGTACTTC
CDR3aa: CASIQGGYEQYF

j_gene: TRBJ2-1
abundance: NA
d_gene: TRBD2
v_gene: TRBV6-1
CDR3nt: TGTGCCAGCAGTCCGGGACTAGCGGGATTGGCCGGGGAGCAGTTCTTC
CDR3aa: CASSPGLAGLAGEQFF

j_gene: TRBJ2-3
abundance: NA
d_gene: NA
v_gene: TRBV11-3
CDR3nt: TGTGCCAGCAGCCTTCATGGGGGGCGCACAGATACGCAGTATTTT
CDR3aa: CASSLHGGRTDTQYF

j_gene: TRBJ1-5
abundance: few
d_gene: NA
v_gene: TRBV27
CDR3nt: TGTGCCAGCAGTTTCTCCGGGACTGTCACGGATCCCCAGCATTTT
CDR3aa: CASSFSGTVTDPQHF

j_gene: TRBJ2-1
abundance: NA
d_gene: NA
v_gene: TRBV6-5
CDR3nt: TGTGCCAGCAGTTACTCGACCGCCGCGGTTGGGCAGTTCTTC
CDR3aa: CASSYSTAAVGQFF

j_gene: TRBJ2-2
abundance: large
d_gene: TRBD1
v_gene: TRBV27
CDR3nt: TGTGCCAGCAGCAGACCCGGGACAGGGGACACCGGGGAGCTGTTTTTT
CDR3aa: CASSRPGTGDTGELFF

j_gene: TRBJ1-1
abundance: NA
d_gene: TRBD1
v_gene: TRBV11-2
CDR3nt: TGTGCCAGCAGATTAACAGGGGGAGAAGCTTTCTTT
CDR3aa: CASRLTGGEAFF

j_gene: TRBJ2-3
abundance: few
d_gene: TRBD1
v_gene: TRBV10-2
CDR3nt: TGCGCCACGGCACCGGGACAGGGAGTTACGCAGTATTTT
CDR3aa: CATAPGQGVTQYF

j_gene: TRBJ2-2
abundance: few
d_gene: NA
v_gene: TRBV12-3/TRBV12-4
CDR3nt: TGTGCCAGCAGTTTATCCCAGGCCGGGGAGCTGTTTTTT
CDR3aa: CASSLSQAGELFF

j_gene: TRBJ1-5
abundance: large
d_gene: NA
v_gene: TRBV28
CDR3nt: TGTGCCAGCAGTGTAACCGGGAGTTACGGGCAGCCCCAGCATTTT
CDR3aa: CASSVTGSYGQPQHF

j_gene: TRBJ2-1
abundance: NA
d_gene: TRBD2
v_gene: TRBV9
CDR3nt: TGTGCCAGCAGCGAGGCAGTTGGACTAGCGGGAGGTGAGCAGTTCTTC
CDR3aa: CASSEAVGLAGGEQFF

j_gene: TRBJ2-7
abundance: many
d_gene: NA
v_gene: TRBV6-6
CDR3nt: TGTGCCAGCAGTTACTCGAAGATACCTCACGAGCAGTACTTC
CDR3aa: CASSYSKIPHEQYF

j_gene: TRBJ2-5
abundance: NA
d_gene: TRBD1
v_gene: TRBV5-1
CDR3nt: TGCGCCAGCAGCTCCCCGAGGGACAGGGTTGATGAGACCCAGTACTTC
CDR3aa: CASSSPRDRVDETQYF

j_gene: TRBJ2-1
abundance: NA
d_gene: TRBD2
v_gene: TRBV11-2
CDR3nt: TGTGCCAGCATCAACCCCGGGCTAGCGGTAATCAATGAGCAGTTCTTC
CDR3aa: CASINPGLAVINEQFF

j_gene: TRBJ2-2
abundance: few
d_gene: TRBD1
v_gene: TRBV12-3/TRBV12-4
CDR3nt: TGTGCCAGCAGAAAGGGACAGGGGGTGGCCACCGGGGAGCTGTTTTTT
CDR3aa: CASRKGQGVATGELFF

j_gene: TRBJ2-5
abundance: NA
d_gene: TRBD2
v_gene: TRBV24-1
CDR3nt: TGTGCCACCAGTGATTGGGGTAGCGGGAGAAGGCAAGAGACCCAGTACTTC
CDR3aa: CATSDWGSGRRQETQYF

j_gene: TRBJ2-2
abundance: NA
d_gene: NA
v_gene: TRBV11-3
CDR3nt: TGTGCCAGCAGCTTACGCCTCGGGGAGCTGTTTTTT
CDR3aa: CASSLRLGELFF

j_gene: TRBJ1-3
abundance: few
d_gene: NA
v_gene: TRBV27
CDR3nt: TGTGCCAGCAGTCGGGGGATAGGCTCTGGAAACACCATATATTTT
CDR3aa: CASSRGIGSGNTIYF

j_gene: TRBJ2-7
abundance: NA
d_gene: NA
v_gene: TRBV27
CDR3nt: TGTGCCAGCAGTACCCAAGCCGCGACGGCGGTCGACGAGCAGTGCTTC
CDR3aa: CASSTQAATAVDEQCF

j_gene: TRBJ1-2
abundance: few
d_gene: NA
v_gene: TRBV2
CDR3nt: TGTGCCAGCAGTGAAGAGTCTTGGGCAGGGGAGGATGGCTACACCTTC
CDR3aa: CASSEESWAGEDGYTF

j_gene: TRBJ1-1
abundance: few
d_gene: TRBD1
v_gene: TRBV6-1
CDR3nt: TGTGCCAGCGAAAAGGGAGACAGGGAGGGCGCTGAAGCTTTCTTT
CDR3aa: CASEKGDREGAEAFF

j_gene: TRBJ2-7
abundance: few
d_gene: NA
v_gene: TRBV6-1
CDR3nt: TGTGCCAGCAGTCCCCGGGACGGAACCTACGAGCAGTACTTC
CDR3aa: CASSPRDGTYEQYF

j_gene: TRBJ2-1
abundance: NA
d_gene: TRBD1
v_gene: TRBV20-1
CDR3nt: TGCAGTGCTAGAGGGTTGTATCACAGGGGTGCCGATGAGCAGTTCTTC
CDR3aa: CSARGLYHRGADEQFF

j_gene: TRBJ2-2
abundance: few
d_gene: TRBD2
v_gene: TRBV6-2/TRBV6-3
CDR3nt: TGTGCCAGCAGCTACTTAGCGGGGGGGCCACACACCGGGGAGCTGTTTTTT
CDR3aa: CASSYLAGGPHTGELFF